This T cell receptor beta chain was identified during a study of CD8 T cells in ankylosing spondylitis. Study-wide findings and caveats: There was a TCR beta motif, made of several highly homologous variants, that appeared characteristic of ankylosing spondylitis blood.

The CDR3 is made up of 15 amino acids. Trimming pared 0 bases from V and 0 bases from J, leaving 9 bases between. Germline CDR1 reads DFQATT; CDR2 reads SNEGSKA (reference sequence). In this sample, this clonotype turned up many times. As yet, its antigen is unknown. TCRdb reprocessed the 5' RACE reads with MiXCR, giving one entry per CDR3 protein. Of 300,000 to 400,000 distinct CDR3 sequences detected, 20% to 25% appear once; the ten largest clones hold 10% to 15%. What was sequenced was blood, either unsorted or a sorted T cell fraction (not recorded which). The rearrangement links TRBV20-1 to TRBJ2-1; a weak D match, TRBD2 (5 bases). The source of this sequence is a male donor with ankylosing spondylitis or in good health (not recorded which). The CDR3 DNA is TGCAGTGCTAGAGACCTACGGGGCTCCTACAATGAGCAGTTCTTC. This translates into CSARDLRGSYNEQFF.